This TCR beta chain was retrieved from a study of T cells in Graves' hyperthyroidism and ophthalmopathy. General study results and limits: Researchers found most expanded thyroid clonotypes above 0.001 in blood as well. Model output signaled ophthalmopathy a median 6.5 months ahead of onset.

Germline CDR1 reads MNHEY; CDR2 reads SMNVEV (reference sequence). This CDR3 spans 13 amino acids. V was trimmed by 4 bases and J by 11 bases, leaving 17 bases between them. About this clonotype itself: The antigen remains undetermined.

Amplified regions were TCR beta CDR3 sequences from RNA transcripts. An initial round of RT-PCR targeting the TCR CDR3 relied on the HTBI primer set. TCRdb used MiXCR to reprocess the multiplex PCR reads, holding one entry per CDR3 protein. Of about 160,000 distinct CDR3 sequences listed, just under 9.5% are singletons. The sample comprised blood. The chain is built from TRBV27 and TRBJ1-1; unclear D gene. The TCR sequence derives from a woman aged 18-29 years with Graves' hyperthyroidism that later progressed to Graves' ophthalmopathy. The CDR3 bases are TGTGCCAGCAGTTCAGCTCCTCTCGGGAGGGCTTTCTTT. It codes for CASSSAPLGRAFF.